The 6 T cell receptor beta chains listed next were all sequenced from one sample in a study of OX40 agonist ivuxolimab in advanced cancers. Libraries were prepared through the immunoSEQ multiplex PCR assay. What TCRdb holds here is the immuneACCESS table cut down to in-frame rearrangements. Part of the clones is not present; checked against another copy, under half of the missing clones reflect an unresolved V gene, and the others are unexplained. For this sample there are 65,000 to 95,000 clones; roughly 94% appear just once. The ten largest clones capture around a tenth of the sample. Sequences were derived from CD4+ or CD8+ T cells sorted from blood, sampled in a trial of the OX40 agonist ivuxolimab. Receptor source: an adult with an advanced solid tumor such as melanoma, head and neck, liver or kidney cancer.

The rearrangement links TRBV7-9 to TRBJ1-2; 7 bases are a match to TRBD1. Germline lookup yields CDR1 SEHNR and CDR2 FQNEAQ (reference sequence). The V and J ends lost 11 bases and 7 bases, in that order; junction bases with no gene match: 10. This CDR3 is 12 amino acids long. The CDR3 spells CARGDRAGGYTF. Written as DNA, the CDR3 is TGTGCCCGGGGAGACAGGGCGGGTGGCTACACCTTC.

CDR3 residues: CASSSLATLAKNIQYF. CDR3 sequence (DNA): TGTGCCAGCAGCTCATTAGCGACCCTAGCCAAAAACATTCAGTACTTC. V and J are TRBV7-9 and TRBJ2-4, with a possible D match to TRBD2 (5 bases). V gave up 4 bases and J gave up 0 bases, with 13 bases separating them. CDR1 SEHNR and CDR2 FQNEAQ come from the germline V gene (reference sequence). The CDR3 has 16 residues. The variable domain in full, completed from reference TRBV7-9 and TRBJ2-4, reads DTGVSQNPRHKITKRGQNVTFRCDPISEHNRLYWYRQTLGQGPEFLTYFQNEAQLEKSRLLSDRFSAERPKGSFSTLEIQRTEQGDSAMYLCASSSLATLAKNIQYFGAGTRLSVL.

The chain joins TRBV6-5 to TRBJ1-6; tentative D call: TRBD1 (5 bases). The CDR3 covers 15 residues. Trimming left V 0 bases short and J 9 bases short, with 12 bases between. Germline V lookup: CDR1 MNHEY, CDR2 SVGAGI. As DNA, the CDR3 is TGTGCCAGCAGTTACTCCCAGGGCACGGGTTCACCCCTCCACTTT. It codes for CASSYSQGTGSPLHF.

J is TRBJ1-1 and V is TRBV4-1, with D uncertain. Germline CDR1 reads MGHRA; CDR2 reads YSYEKL. V lost 0 bases and J lost 0, with 8 bases in between. This CDR3 spans 15 amino acids. The CDR3 nucleotides read TGCGCCAGCAGCCAAGATCGGCAGTTGAACACTGAAGCTTTCTTT. Translation gives CASSQDRQLNTEAFF.

This clone has just a few counts. The V call is TRBV19, the J call TRBJ1-5; D remains unclear. The length of the CDR3 is 13 residues. Germline CDR1 LNHDA, CDR2 SQIVND (reference sequence). V lost 5 bases, J lost 3 bases, and 8 bases lay in between. DNA for the CDR3: TGTGCCAGTAGTGAGATATTCAATCAGCCCCAGCATTTT. It translates to CASSEIFNQPQHF.

V usage is TRBV27 and J usage is TRBJ2-3; 9 nucleotides line up with TRBD2. This CDR3 comprises 16 residues. J lost 4 bases, V lost 2 bases, and 7 bases had no gene match. In germline, CDR1 is MNHEY, CDR2 SMNVEV (reference sequence). The CDR3 loop is CASSLGFSGSSDTQYF. CDR3 bases: TGTGCCAGCAGTTTAGGTTTTAGCGGGAGTTCAGATACGCAGTATTTT.